This TCR beta chain emerged from a study of Graves' ophthalmopathy and Graves' hyperthyroidism. This clonotype was seen many times. CDR3 length: 14 amino acids. CDR1 and CDR2 (germline): MNHEY, SVGEGT. Trimming at V came to 5 bases and at J to 1 base, leaving 2 bases not matched to a gene. RNA transcripts yielded amplified TCR beta CDR3 regions. The authors performed first-round RT-PCR with HTBI primers and then a second-round multiplex PCR. TCRdb called the multiplex PCR reads again in MiXCR, with one record for every CDR3 protein. The sample has a few hundred thousand distinct CDR3 sequences; 15% to 17% are singletons. Clinicians diagnosed using symptoms, serum thyroxine, TRAb, thyroid ultrasound and orbital computed tomography.

Sequenced input: peripheral blood. The chain employs TRBV6-2 or TRBV6-3 and TRBJ1-5; 7 bases map to TRBD1. The sequence was collected from a woman aged 18-29 years with stable Graves' hyperthyroidism. The DNA of the CDR3 is TGTGCCAGCAGTGTGACAGGGAGCAATCAGCCCCAGCATTTT. Its translation is CASSVTGSNQPQHF.